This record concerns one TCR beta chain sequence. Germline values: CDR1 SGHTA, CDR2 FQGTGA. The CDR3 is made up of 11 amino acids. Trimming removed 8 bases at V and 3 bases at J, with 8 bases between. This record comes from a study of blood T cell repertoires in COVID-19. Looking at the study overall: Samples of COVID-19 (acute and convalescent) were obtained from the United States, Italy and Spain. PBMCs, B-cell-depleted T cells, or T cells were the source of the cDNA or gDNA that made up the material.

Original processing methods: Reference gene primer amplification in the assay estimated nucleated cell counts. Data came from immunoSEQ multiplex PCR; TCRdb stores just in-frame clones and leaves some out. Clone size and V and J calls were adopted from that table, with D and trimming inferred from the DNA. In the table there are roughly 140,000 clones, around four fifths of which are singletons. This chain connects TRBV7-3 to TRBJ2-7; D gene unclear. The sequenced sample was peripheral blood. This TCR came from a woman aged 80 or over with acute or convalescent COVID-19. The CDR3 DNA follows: TGTGCCAGCGGATCAGGCTACGAGCAGTACTTC. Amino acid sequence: CASGSGYEQYF.